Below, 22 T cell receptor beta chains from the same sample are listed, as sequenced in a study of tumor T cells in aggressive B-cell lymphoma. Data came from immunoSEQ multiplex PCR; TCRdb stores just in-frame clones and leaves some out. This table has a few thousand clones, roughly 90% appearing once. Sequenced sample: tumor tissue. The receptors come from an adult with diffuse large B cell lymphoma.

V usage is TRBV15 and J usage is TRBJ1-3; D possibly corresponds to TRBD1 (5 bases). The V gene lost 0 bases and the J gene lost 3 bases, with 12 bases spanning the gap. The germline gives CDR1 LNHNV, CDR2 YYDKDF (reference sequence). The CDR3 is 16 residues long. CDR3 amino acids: CATSREPGRLGNTIYF. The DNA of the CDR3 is TGTGCCACCAGCAGAGAACCAGGGCGACTTGGAAACACCATATATTTT.

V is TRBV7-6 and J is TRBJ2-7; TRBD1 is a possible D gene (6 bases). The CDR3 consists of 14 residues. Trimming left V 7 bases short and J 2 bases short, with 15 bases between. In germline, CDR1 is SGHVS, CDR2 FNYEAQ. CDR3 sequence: CASTSDRNPYEQYF. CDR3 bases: TGTGCCAGCACCTCGGACAGAAATCCCTACGAGCAGTACTTC.

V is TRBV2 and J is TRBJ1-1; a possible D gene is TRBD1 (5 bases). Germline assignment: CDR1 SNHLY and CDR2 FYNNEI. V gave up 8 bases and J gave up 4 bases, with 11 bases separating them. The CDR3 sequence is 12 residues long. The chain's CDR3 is CASPGQGTEAFF. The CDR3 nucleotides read TGTGCCAGCCCAGGTCAGGGCACTGAAGCTTTCTTT.

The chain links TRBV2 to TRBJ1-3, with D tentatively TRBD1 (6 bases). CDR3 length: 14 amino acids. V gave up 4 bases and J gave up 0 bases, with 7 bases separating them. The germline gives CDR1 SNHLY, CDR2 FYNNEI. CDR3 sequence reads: CASSVRGSGNTIYF. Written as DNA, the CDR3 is TGTGCCAGCAGTGTCAGGGGCTCTGGAAACACCATATATTTT. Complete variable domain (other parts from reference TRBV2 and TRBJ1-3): EPEVTQTPSHQVTQMGQEVILRCVPISNHLYFYWYRQILGQKVEFLVSFYNNEISEKSEIFDDQFSVERPDGSNFTLKIRSTKLEDSAMYFCASSVRGSGNTIYFGEGSWLTVV.

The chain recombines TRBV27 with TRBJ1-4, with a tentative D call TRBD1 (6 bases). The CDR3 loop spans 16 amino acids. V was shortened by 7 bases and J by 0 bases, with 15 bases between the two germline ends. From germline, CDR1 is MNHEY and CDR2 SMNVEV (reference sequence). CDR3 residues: CASKMGGAATNEKLFF. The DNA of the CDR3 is TGTGCCAGCAAAATGGGGGGGGCCGCAACTAATGAAAAACTGTTTTTT.

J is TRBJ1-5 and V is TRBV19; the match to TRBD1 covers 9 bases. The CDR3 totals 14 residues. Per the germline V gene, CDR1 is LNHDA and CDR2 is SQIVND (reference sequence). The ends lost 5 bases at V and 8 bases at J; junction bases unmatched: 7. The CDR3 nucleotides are TGTGCCAGTAGTCTACCGGGACAGGGCAAGCCCCAGCATTTT. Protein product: CASSLPGQGKPQHF.

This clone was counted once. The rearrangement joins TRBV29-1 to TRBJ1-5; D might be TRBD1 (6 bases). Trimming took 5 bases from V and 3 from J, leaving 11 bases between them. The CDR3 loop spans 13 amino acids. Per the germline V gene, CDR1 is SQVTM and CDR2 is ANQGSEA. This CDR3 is CSVRDNHNQPQHF. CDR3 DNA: TGCAGCGTTCGGGACAATCACAATCAGCCCCAGCATTTT.

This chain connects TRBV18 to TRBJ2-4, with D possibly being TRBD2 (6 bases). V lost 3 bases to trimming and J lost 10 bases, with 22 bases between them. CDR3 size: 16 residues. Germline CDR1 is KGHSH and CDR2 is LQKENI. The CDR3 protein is CASSPLSGGMIEIQYF. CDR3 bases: TGTGCCAGCTCACCCCTAAGTGGGGGGATGATAGAGATTCAGTACTTC.

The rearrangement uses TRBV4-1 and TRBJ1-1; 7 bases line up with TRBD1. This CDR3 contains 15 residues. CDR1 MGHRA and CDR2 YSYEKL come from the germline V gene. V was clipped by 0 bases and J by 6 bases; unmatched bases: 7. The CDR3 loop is CASSQDRGRGAEAFF. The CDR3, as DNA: TGCGCCAGCAGCCAAGATAGGGGGCGGGGGGCTGAAGCTTTCTTT.

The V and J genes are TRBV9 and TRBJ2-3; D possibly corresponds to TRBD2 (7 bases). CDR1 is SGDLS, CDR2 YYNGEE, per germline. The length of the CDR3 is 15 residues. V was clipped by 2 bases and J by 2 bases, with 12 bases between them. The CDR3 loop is CASSVEGGPTDTQYF. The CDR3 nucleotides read TGTGCCAGCAGCGTTGAGGGGGGGCCCACAGATACGCAGTATTTT.

DNA for the CDR3: TGCAGCGTTGAAGATACGCGGTCTGAAGCTTTCTTT. Encoded protein: CSVEDTRSEAFF. This chain uses TRBV29-1 with TRBJ1-1; no clear D gene. Germline assignment: CDR1 SQVTM and CDR2 ANQGSEA. Trimming left V 0 bases short and J 6 bases short, with 8 bases between. The CDR3 runs 12 residues.

CDR3 sequence reads: CASSPETGRSTEAFF. CDR3 sequence (DNA): TGTGCCAGTAGTCCCGAGACAGGCAGAAGCACTGAAGCTTTCTTT. V is TRBV19 and J is TRBJ1-1, with D possibly TRBD1 on 6 matching bases. The length of the CDR3 is 15 residues. The V and J ends lost 5 bases and 4 bases respectively, with 17 bases between them. CDR1 and CDR2 (germline): LNHDA, SQIVND (reference sequence).

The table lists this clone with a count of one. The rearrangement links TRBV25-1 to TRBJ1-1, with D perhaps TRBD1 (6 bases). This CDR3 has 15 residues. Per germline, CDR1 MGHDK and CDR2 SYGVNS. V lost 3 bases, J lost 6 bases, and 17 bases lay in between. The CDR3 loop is CASSDDRSWGSEAFF. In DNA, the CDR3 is TGTGCCAGCAGTGACGACAGGTCTTGGGGTTCTGAAGCTTTCTTT.

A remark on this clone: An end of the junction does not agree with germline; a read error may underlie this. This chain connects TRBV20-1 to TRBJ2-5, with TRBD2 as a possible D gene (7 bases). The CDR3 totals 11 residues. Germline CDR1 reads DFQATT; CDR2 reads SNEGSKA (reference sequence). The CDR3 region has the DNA TGCAGTGCTAGATTCGGGGGCGGGAGACACTTC. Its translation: CSARFGGGRHF.

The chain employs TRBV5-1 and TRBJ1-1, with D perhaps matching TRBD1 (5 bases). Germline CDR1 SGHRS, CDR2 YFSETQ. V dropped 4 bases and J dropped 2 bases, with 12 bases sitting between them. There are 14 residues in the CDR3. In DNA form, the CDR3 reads TGCGCCAGCAGCGAGGAGGGGTTCAACACTGAAGCTTTCTTT. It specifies CASSEEGFNTEAFF.

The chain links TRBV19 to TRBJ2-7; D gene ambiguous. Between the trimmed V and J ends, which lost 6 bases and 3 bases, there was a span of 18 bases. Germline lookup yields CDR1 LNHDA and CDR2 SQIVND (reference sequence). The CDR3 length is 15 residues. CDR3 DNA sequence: TGTGCCAGTAGCGAATATTTACGGCTAGGCTACGAGCAGTACTTC. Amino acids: CASSEYLRLGYEQYF.

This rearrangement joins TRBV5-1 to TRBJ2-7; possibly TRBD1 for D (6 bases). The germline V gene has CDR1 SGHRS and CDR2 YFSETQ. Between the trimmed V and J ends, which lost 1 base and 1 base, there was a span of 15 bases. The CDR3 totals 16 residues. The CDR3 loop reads CASSLTPQGESYEQYF. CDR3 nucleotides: TGCGCCAGCAGCTTGACGCCACAGGGTGAATCCTACGAGCAGTACTTC.

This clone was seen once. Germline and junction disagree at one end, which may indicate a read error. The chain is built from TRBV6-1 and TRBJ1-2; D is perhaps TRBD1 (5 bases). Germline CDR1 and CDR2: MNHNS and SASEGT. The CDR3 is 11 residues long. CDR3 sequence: CASSDWGHPDF. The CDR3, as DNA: TGTGCCAGCAGTGATTGGGGCCACCCTGACTTC.

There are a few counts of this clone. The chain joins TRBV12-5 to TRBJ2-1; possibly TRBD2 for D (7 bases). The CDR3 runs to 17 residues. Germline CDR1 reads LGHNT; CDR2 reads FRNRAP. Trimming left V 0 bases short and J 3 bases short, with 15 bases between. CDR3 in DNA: TGTGCTAGTGGTTTGGTAGTCGCGGGGGCTATCTACAATGAGCAGTTCTTC. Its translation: CASGLVVAGAIYNEQFF.

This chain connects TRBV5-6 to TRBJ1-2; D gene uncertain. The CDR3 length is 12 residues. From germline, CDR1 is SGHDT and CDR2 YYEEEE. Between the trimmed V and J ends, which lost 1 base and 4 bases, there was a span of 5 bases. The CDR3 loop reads CASSLNLYGYTF. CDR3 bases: TGTGCCAGCAGCTTGAATCTCTATGGCTACACCTTC.

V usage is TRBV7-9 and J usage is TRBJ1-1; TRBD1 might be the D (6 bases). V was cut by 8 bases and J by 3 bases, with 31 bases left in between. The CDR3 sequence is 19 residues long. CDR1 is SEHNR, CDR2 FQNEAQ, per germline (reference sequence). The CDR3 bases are TGTGCCAGCGATAATTGGGGGACACTTAGACACAGAACAGACACTGAAGCTTTCTTT. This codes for CASDNWGTLRHRTDTEAFF.

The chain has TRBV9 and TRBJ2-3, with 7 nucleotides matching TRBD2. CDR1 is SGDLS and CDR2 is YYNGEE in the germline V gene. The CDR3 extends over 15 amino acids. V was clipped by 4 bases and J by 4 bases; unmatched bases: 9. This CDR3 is CASSSRWGGADTQYF. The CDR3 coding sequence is TGTGCCAGCAGCTCCCGGTGGGGGGGAGCAGATACGCAGTATTTT.